These 24 T cell receptor beta chains were sequenced from one sample in a study of immune evolution from preneoplasia to lung adenocarcinoma. This table comes from immunoSEQ multiplex PCR, and its TCRdb copy is limited to in-frame clones, with some not included. The sample records approximately 5,700 clones, nearly 70% being singletons. The sample comprised FFPE adjacent normal lung tissue. The receptors here all came from an elderly person with lung adenocarcinoma.

V is TRBV10-1 and J is TRBJ2-3; D is uncertain. The CDR3 loop spans 15 amino acids. The germline gives CDR1 WNHNN, CDR2 SYGVQD (reference sequence). V dropped 2 bases and J dropped 2 bases, with 11 bases sitting between them. The CDR3 spells CASSETPHNTDTQYF. The CDR3 DNA is TGCGCCAGCAGTGAGACACCCCACAACACAGATACGCAGTATTTT.

This clone is judged medium-sized. The rearrangement joins TRBV27 to TRBJ1-2; D call uncertain. V lost 3 bases and J lost 7, with 12 bases in between. Germline V gene sequence: CDR1 MNHEY, CDR2 SMNVEV (reference sequence). The CDR3 spans 13 residues. The CDR3 DNA is TGTGCCAGCAGTTTTGCGGGGAATGGTGGCTACACCTTC. Translated, it gives CASSFAGNGGYTF.

The chain carries TRBV5-6 and TRBJ2-5, with TRBD2 as a possible D gene (6 bases). The V and J ends lost 2 bases and 7 bases respectively, with 15 bases between them. Germline V lookup: CDR1 SGHDT, CDR2 YYEEEE. This CDR3 comprises 14 residues. The CDR3 coding sequence is TGTGCCAGCAGCTTTGTCGTGCGGGGAGGGACCCAGTACTTC. Translated, it gives CASSFVVRGGTQYF. The full variable domain, rest sourced from reference TRBV5-6 and TRBJ2-5, is DAGVTQSPTHLIKTRGQQVTLRCSPKSGHDTVSWYQQALGQGPQFIFQYYEEEERQRGNFPDRFSGHQFPNYSSELNVNALLLGDSALYLCASSFVVRGGTQYFGPGTRLLVL.

This clone qualifies as medium-sized. The V gene is TRBV4-3, the J gene TRBJ2-7; the D gene is possibly TRBD2 (5 bases). The CDR3 runs 15 residues. Germline values: CDR1 LGHNA, CDR2 YSLEER. Deletions cut 4 bases from V and 0 bases from J, with 13 bases between. The CDR3 reads CASSPRPGNSYEQYF. In nucleotides, the CDR3 is TGCGCCAGCAGCCCACGGCCGGGAAACTCCTACGAGCAGTACTTC.

In this sample, this clone turned up once. The chain employs TRBV9 and TRBJ2-1; D is unresolved. The CDR3 consists of 15 residues. Trimming pared 4 bases from V and 0 bases from J, leaving 11 bases between. CDR1 is SGDLS and CDR2 is YYNGEE in the germline V gene. The CDR3 region is CASSTTASSYNEQFF. The CDR3 nucleotides read TGTGCCAGCAGCACGACTGCGAGCTCCTACAATGAGCAGTTCTTC.

This clone was recorded once. This chain joins TRBV4-3 and TRBJ2-1, with 10 nucleotides matching TRBD2. Germline V CDR1 and CDR2: LGHNA, YSLEER. The trim removed 5 bases at V and 13 bases at J, leaving 11 bases unmatched. This CDR3 is 14 amino acids long. The CDR3 here is CASSNEVLAGIQFF. The DNA for the CDR3 is TGCGCCAGCAGCAACGAAGTACTAGCGGGGATACAGTTCTTC.

V gene TRBV4-3 combines with J gene TRBJ2-2; no clear D. Germline V CDR1 and CDR2: LGHNA, YSLEER. The CDR3 spans 16 residues. Trimming stripped 0 bases from V and 4 bases from J, with 12 bases between. CDR3 sequence reads: CASSQDKGKVTGELFF. In nucleotides, the CDR3 is TGCGCCAGCAGCCAAGACAAGGGTAAAGTCACCGGGGAGCTGTTTTTT.

The rearrangement links TRBV20-1 to TRBJ2-7; D gene uncertain. CDR1 is DFQATT and CDR2 is SNEGSKA in the germline V gene (reference sequence). The CDR3 is made up of 11 amino acids. Trimming removed 2 bases from V and 3 bases from J, with 5 bases in between. CDR3 in DNA: TGCAGTGCTAGAATGATCTACGAGCAGTACTTC. Translating gives CSARMIYEQYF.

This clone has only a few counts. The chain employs TRBV11-3 and TRBJ1-5; D possibly corresponds to TRBD1 (6 bases). The ends were cut back, 5 bases at V and 6 bases at J, with 17 bases in the middle. The germline V gene encodes CDR1 SGHNT and CDR2 YENEEA. The CDR3 covers 15 residues. In DNA form, the CDR3 reads TGTGCCAGCAGCCAGGGGTGGGGGGACGGTCAGCCCCAGCATTTT. Residues: CASSQGWGDGQPQHF.

This clone was counted a few times. The rearrangement joins TRBV2 to TRBJ2-3; no firm D call. V was shortened by 11 bases and J by 4 bases, with 10 bases between the two germline ends. The CDR3 contains 11 residues. In germline, CDR1 is SNHLY, CDR2 FYNNEI. The DNA of the CDR3 is TGTGCCTGCAAGTTGCCAGATACGCAGTATTTT. Amino acids: CACKLPDTQYF.

This clone was observed a few times. The chain joins TRBV5-1 to TRBJ2-4; no definite D call. The CDR3 totals 15 residues. V was pared by 4 bases and J by 8 bases, with 19 bases between. Germline V gene data show CDR1 as SGHRS and CDR2 as YFSETQ. This CDR3 is CASSLGQAGVDIQYF. CDR3 coding DNA: TGCGCCAGCAGCCTAGGGCAGGCAGGAGTGGACATTCAGTACTTC.

The chain recombines TRBV2 with TRBJ1-2, with a possible D match to TRBD1 (6 bases). CDR1 and CDR2 from the germline V gene are SNHLY and FYNNEI. Trimming stripped 7 bases from V and 8 bases from J, with 17 bases between. CDR3 length: 13 amino acids. The CDR3 nucleotides are TGTGCCAGCAAAAACAGGGCGGCTGGGGGCTACACCTTC. This codes for CASKNRAAGGYTF.

This sequence joins TRBV6-4 and TRBJ2-7; possible D gene TRBD2, 5 bases. This CDR3 contains 14 residues. Per the germline V gene, CDR1 is MRHNA and CDR2 is SNTAGT. V was cut by 3 bases and J by 1 base, with 10 bases left in between. CDR3 sequence: CASSERPGSYEQYF. The CDR3 DNA is TGTGCCAGCAGTGAGCGGCCGGGATCCTACGAGCAGTACTTC.

This clone is categorized as large (0.1 to 1%). This chain uses TRBV7-6 with TRBJ1-6, with 9 bases aligning to TRBD1. There are 18 residues in the CDR3. Unmatched junction bases numbered 4, after V lost 1 base and J lost 0 bases. Germline loops: CDR1 SGHVS, CDR2 FNYEAQ. The CDR3: CASSLGETGGSYNSPLHF. The CDR3 nucleotides are TGTGCCAGCAGCTTAGGGGAGACAGGGGGCTCCTATAATTCACCCCTCCACTTT.

The chain uses TRBV4-2 and TRBJ2-7; 11 bases agree with TRBD2. The CDR3 is 17 amino acids. Per the germline V gene, CDR1 is LGHNA and CDR2 is YNFKEQ. After removal of 1 base from V and 3 bases from J, the junction contained 8 bases not matched to a gene. CDR3 DNA: TGTGCCAGCAGCCAAGTACTAGCGGGGGACGTCAACTACGAGCAGTACTTC. Residues: CASSQVLAGDVNYEQYF.

The CDR3: CASSLWGRGQSPLHF. DNA of the CDR3: TGTGCCAGCAGTTTATGGGGGAGGGGGCAGTCACCCCTCCACTTT. The rearrangement links TRBV27 to TRBJ1-6; 7 nucleotides match TRBD1. Germline V gives CDR1 MNHEY, CDR2 SMNVEV (reference sequence). With 1 base clipped from V and 10 bases from J, the junction kept 7 bases outside the gene matches. The CDR3 runs to 15 residues.

This clone came up once. The gene calls are TRBV4-3 and TRBJ2-4; the match to TRBD2 covers 10 bases. CDR1 LGHNA and CDR2 YSLEER come from the germline V gene. With 0 bases clipped from V and 9 bases from J, the junction kept 8 bases outside the gene matches. CDR3 length: 16 amino acids. CDR3 coding DNA: TGCGCCAGCAGCCAAGATGGATTAGCGGGGGGTAGCATTCAGTACTTC. Encoded protein: CASSQDGLAGGSIQYF.

This clone counts as medium-sized. This chain connects TRBV11-2 to TRBJ2-1; 7 nucleotides match TRBD2. The CDR3 totals 16 residues. Trimming removed 1 base from V and 2 bases from J; junction bases left unmatched: 5. Germline V lookup: CDR1 SGHAT, CDR2 FQNNGV. The CDR3 DNA sequence: TGTGCCAGCAGCTTAGGCGGGGGTACAACCTACAATGAGCAGTTCTTC. Translating gives CASSLGGGTTYNEQFF.

The chain couples TRBV2 to TRBJ2-3; 7 bases align to TRBD2. The CDR3 runs 14 residues. V shed 6 bases and J 2 bases; nucleotides not matched to a gene: 5. Germline V CDR1 and CDR2: SNHLY, FYNNEI. The CDR3 reads CASSPSGVTDTQYF. In nucleotides, the CDR3 is TGTGCCAGCAGCCCAAGCGGGGTCACAGATACGCAGTATTTT.

For this clone: Other DNA variants within this sample encode the same CDR3. The chain links TRBV5-8 to TRBJ2-5; 10 positions match TRBD2. CDR3 size: 15 residues. V gave up 1 base and J gave up 5 bases; unmatched junction bases: 5. Germline loops: CDR1 SGHTS, CDR2 YDEGEE. The CDR3 nucleotides are TGTGCCAGCAGCTTGCAGCGGGGGGGCAAGGAGACCCAGTACTTC. Translated: CASSLQRGGKETQYF.

This clone is large in the sample. The chain links TRBV30 to TRBJ2-6; possibly TRBD1 for D (5 bases). Germline-derived CDR1 and CDR2 are GTSNPN and SVGIG (reference sequence). V lost 4 bases and J lost 0, with 13 bases in between. CDR3 length: 16 residues. The CDR3 coding sequence is TGTGCCTGGACGGCAGGGTATGGCTCTGGGGCCAACGTCCTGACTTTC. This sequence encodes CAWTAGYGSGANVLTF.

The V call is TRBV27, the J call TRBJ1-1; D uncertain. The germline CDR1 and CDR2 sequences are MNHEY and SMNVEV (reference sequence). The length of the CDR3 is 13 residues. Trimming shortened V by 0 bases and J by 6 bases, and 8 bases separated the two germline ends. CDR3 sequence: CASSLSLGPEAFF. In DNA, the CDR3 is TGTGCCAGCAGTTTATCCCTTGGGCCTGAAGCTTTCTTT.

The genes are TRBV5-1 and TRBJ2-1; TRBD1 matches at 10 bases. This CDR3 region has 16 residues. Trimming cost V 1 base and J 5 bases; bases outside gene matches: 6. Germline loops: CDR1 SGHRS, CDR2 YFSETQ. DNA for the CDR3: TGCGCCAGCAGCTTGACGGGACAGGGGTTGAACAATGAGCAGTTCTTC. Protein sequence: CASSLTGQGLNNEQFF.

The chain is built from TRBV11-2 and TRBJ2-5; 11 bases are a match to TRBD2. Germline V lookup: CDR1 SGHAT, CDR2 FQNNGV. The CDR3 contains 17 residues. The ends lost 2 bases at V and 5 bases at J; junction bases unmatched: 10. CDR3 amino acids: CASSLLASGGPRETQYF. As DNA, the CDR3 is TGTGCCAGCAGCTTACTCGCTAGCGGGGGGCCACGGGAGACCCAGTACTTC.